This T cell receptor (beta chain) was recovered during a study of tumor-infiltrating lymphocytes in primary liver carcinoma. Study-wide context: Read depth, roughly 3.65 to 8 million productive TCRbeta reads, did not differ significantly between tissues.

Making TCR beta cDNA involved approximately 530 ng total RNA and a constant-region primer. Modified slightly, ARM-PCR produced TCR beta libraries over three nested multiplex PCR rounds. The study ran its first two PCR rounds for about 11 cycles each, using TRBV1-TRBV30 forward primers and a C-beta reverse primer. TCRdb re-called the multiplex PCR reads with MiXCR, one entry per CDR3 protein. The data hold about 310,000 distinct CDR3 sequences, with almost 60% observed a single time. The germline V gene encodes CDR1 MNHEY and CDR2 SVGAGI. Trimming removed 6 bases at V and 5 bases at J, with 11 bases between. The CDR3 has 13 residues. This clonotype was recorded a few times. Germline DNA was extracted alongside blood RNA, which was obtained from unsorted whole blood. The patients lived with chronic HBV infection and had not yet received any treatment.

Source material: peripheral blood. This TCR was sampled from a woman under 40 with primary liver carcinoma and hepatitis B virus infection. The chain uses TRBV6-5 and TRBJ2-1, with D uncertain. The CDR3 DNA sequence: TGTGCCAGCAGACCTTGCCGGGACAATGAGCAGTTCTTC. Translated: CASRPCRDNEQFF.